Detailed here is one T cell receptor (beta chain). Its antigen is unidentified. This entry comes from a study of T cell clones after liver transplantation. About the research overall: TCRbeta sequencing after a pre-transplant mixed lymphocyte reaction identified graft-donor-reactive clones, later tracked in post-transplant blood. Standard immunosuppression, with no induction, continued until 12-24 months after transplant. Tolerant meant at least one year fully off immunosuppression without liver enzymes above twice normal. Study-wide results and caveats: A significant post-transplant drop in circulating graft-donor-reactive CD4 TCRbeta sequences occurred in most of the 8 subjects.

The repertoire was sequenced with immunoSEQ multiplex PCR; TCRdb's copy has only in-frame clones and lacks some. The table shows under 85,000 clones, with roughly 80% occurring only once. Trimming removed 5 bases from V and 3 bases from J; junction bases left unmatched: 1. Germline V gene lookup returns CDR1 MDHEN and CDR2 SYDVKM. This CDR3 comprises 13 residues. Sequences were derived from CD4+ T cells from blood, sampled 12 months after liver transplant. The rearrangement uses TRBV28 and TRBJ2-7; 10 bases are shared with TRBD2. The origin of this receptor is a human patient who received a liver transplant. Some T cells could come from the graft donor. The CDR3 DNA follows: TGTGCCAGCAGTCTAGCGGGAGACTACGAGCAGTACTTC. Its translation is CASSLAGDYEQYF.